The 5 T cell receptor beta chains reported below all come from one sample, sequenced in a study of CD8+ T cells in alopecia areata. Investigators isolated RNA and reverse transcribed it into cDNA to act as the sequencing template. Assay: immunoSEQ multiplex PCR; the TCRdb copy retains only in-frame clones and omits some. The table has 150,000 to 200,000 clones, approximately 57% seen once; the top ten hold 13% to 15%. Treatment specified: oral pan-JAK inhibitor, 5-10 mg twice daily. Sequenced here: CD4+ T cells sorted from blood, sampled at week 24, from a patient treated with tofacitinib. These receptors came from a human donor with alopecia areata.

The chain is built from TRBV7-9 and TRBJ2-1, with D possibly being TRBD2 (5 bases). Deletions cut 6 bases from V and 4 bases from J, with 13 bases between. CDR1 and CDR2 (germline): SEHNR, FQNEAQ (reference sequence). There are 14 residues in the CDR3. CDR3 in amino acids: CASSPRLPYNEQFF. The CDR3 nucleotides are TGTGCCAGCAGTCCTAGACTACCATACAATGAGCAGTTCTTC.

This clone was seen a handful of times. This chain joins TRBV30 and TRBJ1-2; D ambiguous. Per the germline V gene, CDR1 is GTSNPN and CDR2 is SVGIG (reference sequence). The CDR3 sequence is 11 residues long. Trimming took 5 bases from V and 8 from J, leaving 12 bases between them. The CDR3 nucleotides read TGTGCCTGGGCCGTGGGTGGCGGCTACACCTTC. It encodes CAWAVGGGYTF.

The chain couples TRBV2 to TRBJ2-7; maybe TRBD2 (6 bases). The CDR3 is 15 residues long. Germline V gene sequence: CDR1 SNHLY, CDR2 FYNNEI. V lost 0 bases and J 4 bases, leaving 13 bases between the germline ends. The chain's CDR3 is CASSEAGGSPYEQYF. CDR3 bases: TGTGCCAGCAGTGAAGCTGGGGGGTCGCCTTACGAGCAGTACTTC. The entire variable domain, with the rest obtained from reference TRBV2 and TRBJ2-7, is as follows: EPEVTQTPSHQVTQMGQEVILRCVPISNHLYFYWYRQILGQKVEFLVSFYNNEISEKSEIFDDQFSVERPDGSNFTLKIRSTKLEDSAMYFCASSEAGGSPYEQYFGPGTRLTVT.

The chain combines TRBV4-1 with TRBJ1-6; 12 positions agree with TRBD1. From germline, CDR1 is MGHRA and CDR2 YSYEKL. With V trimmed by 0 bases and J by 9 bases, 9 bases remained unmatched. The CDR3 covers 18 residues. The CDR3 protein is CASSQDGWDRGQVSPLHF. In nucleotides, the CDR3 is TGCGCCAGCAGCCAAGATGGATGGGACAGGGGGCAAGTTTCACCCCTCCACTTT.

The V and J genes are TRBV5-6 and TRBJ1-1, with D hard to call. From germline, CDR1 is SGHDT and CDR2 YYEEEE. V was pared by 4 bases and J by 3 bases, with 10 bases between. The CDR3 runs to 13 residues. CDR3 in DNA: TGTGCCAGCAGCCTCGGACGCGACACTGAAGCTTTCTTT. It specifies CASSLGRDTEAFF.